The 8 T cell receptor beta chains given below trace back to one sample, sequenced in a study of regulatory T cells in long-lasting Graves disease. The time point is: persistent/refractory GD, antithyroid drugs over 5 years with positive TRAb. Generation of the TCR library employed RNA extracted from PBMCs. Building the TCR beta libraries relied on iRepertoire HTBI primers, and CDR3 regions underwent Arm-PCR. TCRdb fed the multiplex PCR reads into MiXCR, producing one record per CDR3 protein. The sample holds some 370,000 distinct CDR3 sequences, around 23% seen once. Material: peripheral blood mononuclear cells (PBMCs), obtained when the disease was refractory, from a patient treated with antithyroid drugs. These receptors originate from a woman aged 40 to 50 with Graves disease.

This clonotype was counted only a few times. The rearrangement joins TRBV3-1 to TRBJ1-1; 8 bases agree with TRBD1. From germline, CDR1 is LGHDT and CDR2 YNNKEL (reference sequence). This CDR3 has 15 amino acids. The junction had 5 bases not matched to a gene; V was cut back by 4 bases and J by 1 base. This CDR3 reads CASSRQGTSNTEAFF. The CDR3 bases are TGTGCCAGCAGCCGACAGGGGACATCGAACACTGAAGCTTTCTTT.

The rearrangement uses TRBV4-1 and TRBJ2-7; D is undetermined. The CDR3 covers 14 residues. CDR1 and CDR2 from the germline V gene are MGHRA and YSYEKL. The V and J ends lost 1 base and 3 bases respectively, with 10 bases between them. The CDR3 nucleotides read TGCGCCAGCAGCCAAGCCCCTCAGAACTACGAGCAGTACTTC. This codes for CASSQAPQNYEQYF.

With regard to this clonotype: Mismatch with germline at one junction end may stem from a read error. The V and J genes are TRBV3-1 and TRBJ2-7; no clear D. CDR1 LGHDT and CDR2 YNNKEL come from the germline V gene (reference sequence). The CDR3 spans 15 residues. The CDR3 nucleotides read TGTGCCAGCAGCCAAGAGCGGTTTAGATTCCACGAGCGGTACTTC. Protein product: CASSQERFRFHERYF.

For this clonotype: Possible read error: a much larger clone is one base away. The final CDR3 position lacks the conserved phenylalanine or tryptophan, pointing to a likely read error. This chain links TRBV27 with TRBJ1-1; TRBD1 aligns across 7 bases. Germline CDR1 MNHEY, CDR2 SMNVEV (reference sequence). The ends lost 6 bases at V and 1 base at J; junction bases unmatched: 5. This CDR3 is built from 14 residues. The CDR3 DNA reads TGTGCCAGCAGCTATCAGGGGGGGAACACTGAAGCTTTCTCT. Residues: CASSYQGGNTEAFS.

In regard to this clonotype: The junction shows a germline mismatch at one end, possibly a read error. The CDR3 bases are TGTGCCAGTAGTGTAGAGGGACAGGAGATCCCTCCCTACGAGCAGTACTTC. It translates to CASSVEGQEIPPYEQYF. This chain joins TRBV19 and TRBJ2-7; TRBD1 matches at 8 bases. This CDR3 has 17 residues. Germline assignment: CDR1 LNHDA and CDR2 SQIVND (reference sequence).

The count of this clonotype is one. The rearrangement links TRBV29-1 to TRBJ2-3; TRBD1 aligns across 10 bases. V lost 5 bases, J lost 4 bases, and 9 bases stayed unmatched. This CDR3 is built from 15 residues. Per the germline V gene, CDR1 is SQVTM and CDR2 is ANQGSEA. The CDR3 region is CSVSLGDRGADTQYF. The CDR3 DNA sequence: TGCAGCGTTTCTCTAGGGGACAGGGGTGCAGATACGCAGTATTTT.

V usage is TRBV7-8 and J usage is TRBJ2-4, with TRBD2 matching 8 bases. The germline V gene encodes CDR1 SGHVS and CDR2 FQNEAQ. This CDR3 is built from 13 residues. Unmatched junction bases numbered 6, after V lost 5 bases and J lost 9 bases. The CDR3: CASSARTSTIQYF. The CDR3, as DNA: TGTGCCAGCAGCGCCCGGACTAGCACCATTCAGTACTTC. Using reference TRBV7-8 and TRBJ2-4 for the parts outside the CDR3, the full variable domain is GAGVSQSPRYKVAKRGQDVALRCDPISGHVSLFWYQQALGQGPEFLTYFQNEAQLDKSGLPSDRFFAERPEGSVSTLKIQRTQQEDSAVYLCASSARTSTIQYFGAGTRLSVL.

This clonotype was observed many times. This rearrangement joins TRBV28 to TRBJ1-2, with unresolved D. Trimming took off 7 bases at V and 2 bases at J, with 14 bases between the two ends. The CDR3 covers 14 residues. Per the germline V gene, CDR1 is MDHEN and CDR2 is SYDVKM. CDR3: CASNDAGPNYGYTF. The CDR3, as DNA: TGTGCCAGCAACGATGCAGGCCCCAACTATGGCTACACCTTC.